This T cell receptor beta chain was captured in a study of cytomegalovirus exposure and HLA in healthy donors. The V gene's germline CDR1 is LNHDA and CDR2 SQIVND (reference sequence). The CDR3 has 15 residues. With 3 bases removed from V and 6 bases from J, the gap between germline ends came to 18 bases. The PCR had 60 Vbeta and 13 Jbeta primers. Produced via immunoSEQ multiplex PCR; TCRdb's table is partial and in-frame only. Reported are 190,000 or so clones; the ten largest clones contain roughly 0.74%. Points from the study as a whole: It is likely that the observed cluster of highly shared sequence variants was a sequencing artifact.

Remarks on this clone: Antigen specificity is unknown.

The source material was PBMCs. The chain is built from TRBV19 and TRBJ2-7; perhaps TRBD1 as D (5 bases). The TCR originated in a boy between 10 and 17 years old in good health and CMV-seronegative. Here the CDR3 DNA reads TGTGCCAGTAGTATCCCTGGGGCGGATTGGGTCGAGCAGTACTTC. It encodes CASSIPGADWVEQYF.